The 32 T cell receptor beta chains below were found in one sample sequenced in a study of identical twins. TCRdb passed the 5' RACE reads through MiXCR, listing each CDR3 protein once. This sample has a few hundred thousand distinct CDR3 sequences, with roughly 8.6% found just once. Another study also made use of these data, one on yellow fever vaccine responses in identical twins.

Sequenced input: CD8+ T cells sorted from blood. The receptors here all came from a young woman in good health.

The rearrangement uses TRBV4-3 and TRBJ1-4, with no clear D. Germline lookup yields CDR1 LGHNA and CDR2 YSLEER. The CDR3 is made up of 15 amino acids. Trimming removed 0 bases from V and 2 bases from J, with 7 bases in between. Here the CDR3 reads CASSQDSGTNEKLFF. CDR3 bases: TGCGCCAGCAGCCAAGATTCGGGGACTAATGAAAAACTGTTTTTT.

This clonotype was found a few times. This chain connects TRBV4-2 to TRBJ1-1; TRBD1 agrees at 8 bases. From germline, CDR1 is LGHNA and CDR2 YNFKEQ. V shed 5 bases, J shed 4 bases, and the junction held 6 bases outside the gene matches. CDR3 length: 14 residues. CDR3 nucleotides: TGTGCCAGCAGCACTAAGACAGGGGCCACTGAAGCTTTCTTT. Its protein is CASSTKTGATEAFF.

The gene calls are TRBV20-1 and TRBJ2-1, with D possibly being TRBD1 or TRBD2 (5 bases each). CDR3 length: 13 residues. Germline CDR1 and CDR2: DFQATT and SNEGSKA (reference sequence). Trimming took 3 bases from V and 4 from J, leaving 10 bases between them. CDR3 nucleotide sequence: TGCAGTGCTAGGGGAGCAGGGTACAATGAGCAGTTCTTC. Protein sequence: CSARGAGYNEQFF.

The rearrangement joins TRBV7-6 to TRBJ2-7; 10 bases are shared with TRBD1. The CDR3 consists of 15 residues. Trimming removed 4 bases from V and 0 bases from J; junction bases left unmatched: 3. Germline lookup yields CDR1 SGHVS and CDR2 FNYEAQ. CDR3 nucleotides: TGTGCCAGCAGCTCGGACAGGGGGAACTCCTACGAGCAGTACTTC. Protein sequence: CASSSDRGNSYEQYF.

This clonotype has a handful of counts. The gene calls are TRBV4-3 and TRBJ2-7; D is unresolved. Germline V gene sequence: CDR1 LGHNA, CDR2 YSLEER. With 2 bases removed from V and 4 bases from J, the gap between germline ends came to 9 bases. The CDR3 is 13 amino acids. The CDR3 nucleotides read TGCGCCAGCAGCCAAAGGGAAGGTTACGAGCAGTACTTC. Its protein product is CASSQREGYEQYF.

The V call is TRBV7-9, the J call TRBJ2-2; D gene uncertain. Trimming stripped 5 bases from V and 2 bases from J, with 12 bases between. This CDR3 spans 15 amino acids. The germline V gene encodes CDR1 SEHNR and CDR2 FQNEAQ (reference sequence). The CDR3 bases are TGTGCCAGCAGCCCCCGGGTAACCAACACCGGGGAGCTGTTTTTT. This codes for CASSPRVTNTGELFF.

This clonotype showed up just a few times. This chain connects TRBV28 to TRBJ2-7; 11 positions agree with TRBD1. With V trimmed by 4 bases and J by 1 base, 12 bases remained unmatched. Germline V gene sequence: CDR1 MDHEN, CDR2 SYDVKM. The CDR3 is 18 amino acids. CDR3 amino acids: CASSWTGGAGLGSYEQYF. The CDR3 nucleotides are TGTGCCAGCAGTTGGACAGGGGGCGCGGGACTTGGATCCTACGAGCAGTACTTC.

The sample holds many counts of this clonotype. This chain uses TRBV24-1 with TRBJ2-7; no firm D call. V lost 3 bases and J lost 3, with 8 bases in between. CDR1 and CDR2 from the germline V gene are KGHDR and SFDVKD. The CDR3 runs 13 residues. CDR3 loop: CATSDLGSYEQYF. Here the CDR3 DNA reads TGTGCCACCAGTGATCTCGGAAGCTACGAGCAGTACTTC.

Only a few counts were recorded for this clonotype. The V call is TRBV7-2, the J call TRBJ2-4; 9 bases align to TRBD1. The germline V gene encodes CDR1 SGHTA and CDR2 FQGNSA. Trimming removed 9 bases from V and 0 bases from J; junction bases left unmatched: 9. The CDR3 length is 16 residues. The CDR3 protein is CASIPGTGLAKNIQYF. The CDR3, as DNA: TGTGCCAGTATCCCCGGGACAGGGTTAGCCAAAAACATTCAGTACTTC.

This clonotype has only a few counts. The chain recombines TRBV12-3 or TRBV12-4 with TRBJ2-7; TRBD1 aligns across 8 bases. The CDR3 runs to 15 residues. The J segment lost 1 base and the V segment lost 4 bases, leaving 6 bases of the junction unmatched. The CDR3 is CASSSAGQGSYEQYF. CDR3 DNA sequence: TGTGCCAGCAGTTCCGCCGGACAGGGTTCCTACGAGCAGTACTTC.

This clonotype was seen a few times. This chain links TRBV29-1 with TRBJ1-1, with D unresolved. V was cut by 4 bases and J by 1 base, with 4 bases left in between. The CDR3 spans 11 residues. CDR1 and CDR2 (germline): SQVTM, ANQGSEA. CDR3 in amino acids: CSVGRNTEAFF. CDR3 DNA sequence: TGCAGCGTTGGGAGGAACACTGAAGCTTTCTTT.

This clonotype turned up a few times. The chain employs TRBV30 and TRBJ2-7, with no clear D. V gave up 3 bases and J gave up 2 bases, with 8 bases separating them. The CDR3 covers 12 residues. Looked up from germline, CDR1 is GTSNPN and CDR2 is SVGIG (reference sequence). CDR3 loop: CAWRKDTYEQYF. The CDR3 DNA is TGTGCCTGGAGGAAAGACACCTACGAGCAGTACTTC.

This clonotype was detected only a few times. The chain links TRBV12-3 or TRBV12-4 to TRBJ2-2; 11 nucleotides match TRBD1. With 5 bases clipped from V and 6 bases from J, the junction kept 8 bases outside the gene matches. The CDR3 is 16 residues long. In DNA form, the CDR3 reads TGTGCCAGCAGTGGCTCGGACAGGGGGCAACCCGGGGAGCTGTTTTTT. Translated: CASSGSDRGQPGELFF.

The table lists this clonotype with many counts. This rearrangement joins TRBV11-2 to TRBJ2-1; 11 nucleotides agree with TRBD2. Germline CDR1 is SGHAT and CDR2 is FQNNGV. The trim removed 5 bases at V and 8 bases at J, leaving 20 bases unmatched. The CDR3 covers 19 residues. This CDR3 is CASSLLGTEGLAEVYEQFF. In DNA form, the CDR3 reads TGTGCCAGCAGCCTACTAGGGACAGAGGGACTAGCGGAGGTCTATGAGCAGTTCTTC. Full variable domain (remainder filled in from reference TRBV11-2 and TRBJ2-1): EAGVAQSPRYKIIEKRQSVAFWCNPISGHATLYWYQQILGQGPKLLIQFQNNGVVDDSQLPKDRFSAERLKGVDSTLKIQPAKLEDSAVYLCASSLLGTEGLAEVYEQFFGPGTRLTVL.

This clonotype has ten or more counts. The CDR3 coding sequence is TGTGCCAGCAGCTTCGGGGGGGGAATCTACAATGAGCAGTTCTTC. Amino acids: CASSFGGGIYNEQFF. This chain connects TRBV7-9 to TRBJ2-1, with 8 bases aligning to TRBD2. Germline V CDR1 and CDR2: SEHNR, FQNEAQ (reference sequence). This CDR3 is built from 15 residues. V shed 3 bases, J shed 3 bases, and the junction held 4 bases outside the gene matches.

This clonotype has a handful of counts. The chain has TRBV12-5 and TRBJ2-2, with 7 positions matching TRBD2. Unmatched junction bases numbered 19, after V lost 6 bases and J lost 6 bases. Germline CDR1 reads LGHNT; CDR2 reads FRNRAP. This CDR3 has 18 amino acids. CDR3 in DNA: TGTGCTAGTGGGTGGGAGGGACCCCTCGATTTTTACTCCGGGGAGCTGTTTTTT. Translating gives CASGWEGPLDFYSGELFF.

The chain has TRBV20-1 and TRBJ2-7, with 10 bases fitting TRBD2. The CDR3 length is 15 residues. Germline CDR1 and CDR2: DFQATT and SNEGSKA (reference sequence). V shed 0 bases, J shed 4 bases, and the junction held 6 bases outside the gene matches. Here the CDR3 DNA reads TGCAGTGCTAGAGATCCTAGCGGGGGTCCGTACGAGCAGTACTTC. It codes for CSARDPSGGPYEQYF.

The chain employs TRBV25-1 and TRBJ2-6; D may correspond to TRBD1 or TRBD2 (5 bases each). The CDR3 covers 15 residues. Germline V gene lookup returns CDR1 MGHDK and CDR2 SYGVNS. V dropped 6 bases and J dropped 4 bases, with 13 bases sitting between them. This CDR3 reads CASSTPRDGANVLTF. CDR3 in DNA: TGTGCCAGCAGCACCCCTCGGGACGGGGCCAACGTCCTGACTTTC.

This clonotype has ten or more counts. V gene TRBV4-1 combines with J gene TRBJ2-2; D not resolved. Trimming left V 2 bases short and J 4 bases short, with 11 bases between. The CDR3 is 15 residues long. Germline assignment: CDR1 MGHRA and CDR2 YSYEKL. CDR3 residues: CASSQRILSTGELFF. The CDR3 nucleotides are TGCGCCAGCAGCCAACGGATTCTTAGCACCGGGGAGCTGTTTTTT.

This clonotype was observed many times. CDR3 sequence (DNA): TGTGCCAGTAGTAGACGGACTGAAGCTTTCTTT. The encoded protein is CASSRRTEAFF. The chain recombines TRBV19 with TRBJ1-1; no clear D gene. Germline V gives CDR1 LNHDA, CDR2 SQIVND (reference sequence). V was cut by 4 bases and J by 5 bases, with 5 bases left in between. The CDR3 has 11 residues.

This clonotype was seen more than once but under ten times. The chain joins TRBV19 to TRBJ2-7; 15 bases line up with TRBD2. From germline, CDR1 is LNHDA and CDR2 SQIVND (reference sequence). The J segment lost 3 bases and the V segment lost 9 bases, leaving 0 bases of the junction unmatched. The CDR3 sequence is 13 residues long. The CDR3 DNA is TGTGCCAGGGGACTAGCGGGGGGCTACGAGCAGTACTTC. Translated: CARGLAGGYEQYF.

This sequence joins TRBV20-1 and TRBJ2-7; 9 nucleotides agree with TRBD1. Per germline, CDR1 DFQATT and CDR2 SNEGSKA (reference sequence). Unmatched junction bases numbered 12, after V lost 4 bases and J lost 5 bases. The CDR3 has 15 residues. CDR3 nucleotide sequence: TGCAGTGCTACTCCTTTGGTACAGGGGGCCCACGAGCAGTACTTC. It codes for CSATPLVQGAHEQYF.

This clonotype has only a few counts. This rearrangement joins TRBV5-6 to TRBJ2-1, with D possibly TRBD2 on 5 matching bases. CDR3 size: 15 residues. The V end was cut by 7 bases, the J end by 8 bases, with 22 bases between. Germline loops: CDR1 SGHDT, CDR2 YYEEEE. DNA of the CDR3: TGTGCCAGCGGAGCGGCCAATGCTTATGGTGATGAGCAGTTCTTC. Its protein is CASGAANAYGDEQFF.

The rearrangement joins TRBV28 to TRBJ2-5, with 12 bases matching TRBD2. The CDR3 loop spans 16 amino acids. Germline V gene sequence: CDR1 MDHEN, CDR2 SYDVKM. V lost 6 bases and J lost 4; bases outside the gene matches: 9. CDR3 nucleotides: TGTGCCAGCAGGCATGGCCGACTAGCGGGAGTAGAGACCCAGTACTTC. Amino acids: CASRHGRLAGVETQYF.

This clonotype has more than one count but fewer than ten. CDR3 loop: CASSFTRTSGTYEQYF. CDR3 bases: TGCGCCAGCAGCTTTACACGGACTAGCGGCACCTACGAGCAGTACTTC. The rearrangement links TRBV5-1 to TRBJ2-7; TRBD2 aligns across 10 bases. This CDR3 has 16 amino acids. Germline CDR1 SGHRS, CDR2 YFSETQ. Trimming removed 2 bases from V and 2 bases from J; junction bases left unmatched: 7. The whole variable domain, remainder taken from reference TRBV5-1 and TRBJ2-7, is KAGVTQTPRYLIKTRGQQVTLSCSPISGHRSVSWYQQTPGQGLQFLFEYFSETQRNKGNFPGRFSGRQFSNSRSEMNVSTLELGDSALYLCASSFTRTSGTYEQYFGPGTRLTVT.

In its sample, this clonotype was seen many times. The J gene is TRBJ2-1, the V gene TRBV29-1, with 12 positions matching TRBD2. The germline V gene has CDR1 SQVTM and CDR2 ANQGSEA. The CDR3 spans 14 residues. Trimming took 3 bases from V and 4 from J; bases not matched to a gene: 1. The CDR3 DNA follows: TGCAGCGTTGAGACTAGCGGGGGTTACAATGAGCAGTTCTTC. As protein: CSVETSGGYNEQFF.

The sample holds many counts of this clonotype. The V gene is TRBV7-2, the J gene TRBJ2-2; 13 nucleotides match TRBD2. Per the germline V gene, CDR1 is SGHTA and CDR2 is FQGNSA. The V and J ends lost 4 bases and 6 bases, in that order; junction bases with no gene match: 8. The CDR3 covers 17 residues. The CDR3 loop is CASSYDGLAGASGELFF. CDR3 sequence (DNA): TGTGCCAGCAGCTACGACGGACTAGCGGGAGCATCCGGGGAGCTGTTTTTT.

The chain recombines TRBV2 with TRBJ1-2, with D hard to call. The germline V and J ends were trimmed by 4 bases and 4 bases, with 10 bases remaining between them. Germline loops: CDR1 SNHLY, CDR2 FYNNEI. There are 13 residues in the CDR3. The CDR3 DNA follows: TGTGCCAGCAGTGGGGCCCTTTCCTATGGCTACACCTTC. Translating gives CASSGALSYGYTF.

The CDR3 DNA follows: TGTGCCAGCAGCCAAGAAAGAATAGCGGGAAGGCCTGAGCAGTTCTTC. Translation: CASSQERIAGRPEQFF. This sequence joins TRBV14 and TRBJ2-1; TRBD2 matches 8 bases. CDR3 length: 16 amino acids. Germline CDR1 SGHDN, CDR2 FVKESK. The ends lost 0 bases at V and 9 bases at J; junction bases unmatched: 10.

This chain links TRBV20-1 with TRBJ1-1; D unresolved. Trimming left V 3 bases short and J 3 bases short, with 11 bases between. CDR1 is DFQATT and CDR2 is SNEGSKA in the germline V gene (reference sequence). The CDR3 contains 13 residues. The CDR3 sequence: CSAREGGHTEAFF. The CDR3, as DNA: TGCAGTGCTAGGGAGGGAGGGCACACTGAAGCTTTCTTT.

At least ten counts were recorded for this clonotype. This chain joins TRBV5-1 and TRBJ2-1, with 7 bases fitting TRBD2. Losses at the gene ends were 2 bases for V and 4 bases for J; bases not matched to a gene: 9. Germline V gives CDR1 SGHRS, CDR2 YFSETQ. The CDR3 is 16 amino acids. The CDR3 DNA is TGCGCCAGCAGCTTCCTCAGGCTAGCGGAATACAATGAGCAGTTCTTC. Encoded protein: CASSFLRLAEYNEQFF.

This chain links TRBV4-3 with TRBJ1-1, with no clear D. V lost 4 bases and J 1 base, leaving 13 bases between the germline ends. The CDR3 sequence is 15 residues long. Germline values: CDR1 LGHNA, CDR2 YSLEER. CDR3 residues: CASSRYNNPNTEAFF. The CDR3, as DNA: TGCGCCAGCAGCCGCTACAACAACCCGAACACTGAAGCTTTCTTT.